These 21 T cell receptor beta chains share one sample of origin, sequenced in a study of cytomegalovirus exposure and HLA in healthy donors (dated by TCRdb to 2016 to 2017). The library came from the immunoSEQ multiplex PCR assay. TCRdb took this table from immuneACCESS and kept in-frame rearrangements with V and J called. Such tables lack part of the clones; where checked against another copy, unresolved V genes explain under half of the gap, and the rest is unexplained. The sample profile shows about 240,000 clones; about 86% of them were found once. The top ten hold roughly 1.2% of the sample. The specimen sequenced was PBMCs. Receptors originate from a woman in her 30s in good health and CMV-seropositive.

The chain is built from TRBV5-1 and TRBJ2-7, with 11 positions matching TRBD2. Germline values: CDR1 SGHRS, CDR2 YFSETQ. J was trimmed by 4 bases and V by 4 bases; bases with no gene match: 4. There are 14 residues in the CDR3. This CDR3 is CASSGSSGRYEQYF. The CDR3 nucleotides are TGCGCCAGCAGCGGGTCTAGCGGGAGGTACGAGCAGTACTTC. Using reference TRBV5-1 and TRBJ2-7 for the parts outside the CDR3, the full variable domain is KAGVTQTPRYLIKTRGQQVTLSCSPISGHRSVSWYQQTPGQGLQFLFEYFSETQRNKGNFPGRFSGRQFSNSRSEMNVSTLELGDSALYLCASSGSSGRYEQYFGPGTRLTVT.

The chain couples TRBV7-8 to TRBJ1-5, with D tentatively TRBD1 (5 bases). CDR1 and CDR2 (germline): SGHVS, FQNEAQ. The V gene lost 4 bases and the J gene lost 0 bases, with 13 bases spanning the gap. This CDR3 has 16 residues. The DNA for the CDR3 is TGTGCCAGCAGCTGGGGCTCATTGGCTAGCAATCAGCCCCAGCATTTT. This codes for CASSWGSLASNQPQHF.

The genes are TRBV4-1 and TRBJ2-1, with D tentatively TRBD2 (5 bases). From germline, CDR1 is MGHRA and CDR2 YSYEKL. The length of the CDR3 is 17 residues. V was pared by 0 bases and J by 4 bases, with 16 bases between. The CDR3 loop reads CASSQDVTGGPYNEQFF. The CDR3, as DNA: TGCGCCAGCAGCCAAGATGTGACCGGAGGCCCTTACAATGAGCAGTTCTTC.

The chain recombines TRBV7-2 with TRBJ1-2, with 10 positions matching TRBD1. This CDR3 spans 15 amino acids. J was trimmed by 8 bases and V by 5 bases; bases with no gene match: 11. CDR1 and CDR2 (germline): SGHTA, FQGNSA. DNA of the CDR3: TGTGCCAGCAGCCTAACACGGGGGACAGGGGACGGCTACACCTTC. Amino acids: CASSLTRGTGDGYTF.

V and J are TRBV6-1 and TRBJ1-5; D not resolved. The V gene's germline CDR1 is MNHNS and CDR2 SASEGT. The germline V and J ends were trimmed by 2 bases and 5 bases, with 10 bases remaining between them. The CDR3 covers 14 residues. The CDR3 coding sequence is TGTGCCAGCAGTGAATGGCGGCCGGATCAGCCCCAGCATTTT. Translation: CASSEWRPDQPQHF.

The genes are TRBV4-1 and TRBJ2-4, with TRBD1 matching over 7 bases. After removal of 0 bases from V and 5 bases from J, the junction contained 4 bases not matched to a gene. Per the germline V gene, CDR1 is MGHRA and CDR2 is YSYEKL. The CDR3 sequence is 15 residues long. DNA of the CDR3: TGCGCCAGCAGCCAAGATGGGCAGGGGGAAAACATTCAGTACTTC. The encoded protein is CASSQDGQGENIQYF.

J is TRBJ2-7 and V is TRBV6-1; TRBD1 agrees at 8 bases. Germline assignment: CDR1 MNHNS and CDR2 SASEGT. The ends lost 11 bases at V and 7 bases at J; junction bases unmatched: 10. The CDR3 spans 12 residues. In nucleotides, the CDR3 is TGTGCCTTCCAGACAGGGGCCGGGGAGCAGTACTTC. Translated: CAFQTGAGEQYF.

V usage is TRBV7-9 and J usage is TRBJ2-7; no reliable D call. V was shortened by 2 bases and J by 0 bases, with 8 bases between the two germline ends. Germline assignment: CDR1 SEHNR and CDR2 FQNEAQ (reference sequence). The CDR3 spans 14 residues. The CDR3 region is CASSLSLSSYEQYF. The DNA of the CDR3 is TGTGCCAGCAGCTTAAGTCTTAGCTCCTACGAGCAGTACTTC.

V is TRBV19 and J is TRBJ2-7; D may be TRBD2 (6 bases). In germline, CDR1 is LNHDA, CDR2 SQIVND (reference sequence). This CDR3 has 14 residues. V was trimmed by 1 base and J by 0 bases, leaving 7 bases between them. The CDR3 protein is CASSIATSSYEQYF. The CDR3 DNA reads TGTGCCAGTAGTATAGCGACTAGCTCCTACGAGCAGTACTTC.

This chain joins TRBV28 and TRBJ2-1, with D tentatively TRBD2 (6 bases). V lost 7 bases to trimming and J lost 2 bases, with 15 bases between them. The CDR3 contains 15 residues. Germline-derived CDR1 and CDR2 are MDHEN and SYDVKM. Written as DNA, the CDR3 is TGTGCCAGCACCCCCGCCCGGGGGACCTACAATGAGCAGTTCTTC. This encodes CASTPARGTYNEQFF. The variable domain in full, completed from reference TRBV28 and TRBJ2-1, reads DVKVTQSSRYLVKRTGEKVFLECVQDMDHENMFWYRQDPGLGLRLIYFSYDVKMKEKGDIPEGYSVSREKKERFSLILESASTNQTSMYLCASTPARGTYNEQFFGPGTRLTVL.

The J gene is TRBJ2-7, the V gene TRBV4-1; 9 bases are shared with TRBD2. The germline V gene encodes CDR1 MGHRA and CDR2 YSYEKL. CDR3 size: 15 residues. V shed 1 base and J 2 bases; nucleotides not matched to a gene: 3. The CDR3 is CASSQGLAATYEQYF. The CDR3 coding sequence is TGCGCCAGCAGCCAAGGACTAGCGGCTACCTACGAGCAGTACTTC.

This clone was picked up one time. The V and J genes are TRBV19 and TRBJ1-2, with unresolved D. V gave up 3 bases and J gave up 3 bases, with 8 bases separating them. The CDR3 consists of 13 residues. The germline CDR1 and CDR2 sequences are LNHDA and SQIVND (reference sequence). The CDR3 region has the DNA TGTGCCAGTAGTATTTATCCCGACTATGGCTACACCTTC. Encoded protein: CASSIYPDYGYTF.

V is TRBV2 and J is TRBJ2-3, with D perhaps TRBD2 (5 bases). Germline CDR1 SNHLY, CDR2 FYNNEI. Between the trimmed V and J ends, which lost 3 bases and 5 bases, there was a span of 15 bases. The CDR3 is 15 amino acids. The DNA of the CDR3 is TGTGCCAGCAGTGAGCTGCGAGGGATTAAAGATACGCAGTATTTT. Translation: CASSELRGIKDTQYF. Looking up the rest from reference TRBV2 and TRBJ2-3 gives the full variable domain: EPEVTQTPSHQVTQMGQEVILRCVPISNHLYFYWYRQILGQKVEFLVSFYNNEISEKSEIFDDQFSVERPDGSNFTLKIRSTKLEDSAMYFCASSELRGIKDTQYFGPGTRLTVL.

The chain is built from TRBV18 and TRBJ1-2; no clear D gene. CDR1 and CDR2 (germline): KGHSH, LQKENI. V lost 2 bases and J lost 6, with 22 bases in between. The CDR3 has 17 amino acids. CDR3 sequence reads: CASSPSTGSTQKHGYTF. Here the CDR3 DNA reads TGTGCCAGCTCACCATCGACCGGGTCTACTCAAAAGCATGGCTACACCTTC.

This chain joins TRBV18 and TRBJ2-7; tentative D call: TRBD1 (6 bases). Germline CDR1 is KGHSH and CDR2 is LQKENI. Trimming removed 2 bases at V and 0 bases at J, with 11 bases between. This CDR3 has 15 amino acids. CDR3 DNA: TGTGCCAGCTCACCAACCGGACAGAGCTCCTACGAGCAGTACTTC. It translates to CASSPTGQSSYEQYF.

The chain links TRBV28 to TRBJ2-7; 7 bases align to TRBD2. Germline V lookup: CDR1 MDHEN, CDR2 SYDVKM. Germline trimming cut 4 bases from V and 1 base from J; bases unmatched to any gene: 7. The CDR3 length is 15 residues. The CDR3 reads CASSSPGLPSYEQYF. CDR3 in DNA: TGTGCCAGCAGTTCCCCGGGACTACCTTCCTACGAGCAGTACTTC.

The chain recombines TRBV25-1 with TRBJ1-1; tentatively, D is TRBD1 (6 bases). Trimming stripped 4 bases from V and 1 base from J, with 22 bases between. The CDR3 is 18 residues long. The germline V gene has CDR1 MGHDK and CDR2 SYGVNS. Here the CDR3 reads CASSGYRDIRAGNTEAFF. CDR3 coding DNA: TGTGCCAGCAGTGGATACCGGGACATCCGCGCGGGGAACACTGAAGCTTTCTTT.

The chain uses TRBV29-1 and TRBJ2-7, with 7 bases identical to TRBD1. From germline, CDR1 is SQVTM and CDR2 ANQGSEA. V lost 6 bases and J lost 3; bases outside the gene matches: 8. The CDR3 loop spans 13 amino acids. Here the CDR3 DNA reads TGCAGCGTGCTGACAGGGAAGGACTACGAGCAGTACTTC. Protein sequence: CSVLTGKDYEQYF.

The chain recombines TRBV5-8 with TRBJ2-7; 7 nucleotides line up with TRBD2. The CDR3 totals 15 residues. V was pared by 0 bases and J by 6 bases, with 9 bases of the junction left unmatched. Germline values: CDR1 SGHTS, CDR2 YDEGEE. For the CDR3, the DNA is TGTGCCAGCAGCTTGGGGGCGTTCGCGGGAGCCGAGCAGTACTTC. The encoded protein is CASSLGAFAGAEQYF.

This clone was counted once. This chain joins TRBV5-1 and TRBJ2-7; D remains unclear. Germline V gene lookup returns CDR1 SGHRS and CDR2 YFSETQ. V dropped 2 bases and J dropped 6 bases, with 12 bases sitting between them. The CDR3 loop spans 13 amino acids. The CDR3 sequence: CASSLMSGGEQYF. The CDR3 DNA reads TGCGCCAGCAGCTTAATGAGTGGTGGCGAGCAGTACTTC.

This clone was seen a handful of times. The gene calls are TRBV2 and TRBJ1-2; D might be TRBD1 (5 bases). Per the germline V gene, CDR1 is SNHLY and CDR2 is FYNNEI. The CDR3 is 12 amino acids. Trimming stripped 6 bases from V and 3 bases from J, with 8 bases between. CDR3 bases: TGTGCCAGCAGCGGACACGACTATGGCTACACCTTC. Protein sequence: CASSGHDYGYTF.